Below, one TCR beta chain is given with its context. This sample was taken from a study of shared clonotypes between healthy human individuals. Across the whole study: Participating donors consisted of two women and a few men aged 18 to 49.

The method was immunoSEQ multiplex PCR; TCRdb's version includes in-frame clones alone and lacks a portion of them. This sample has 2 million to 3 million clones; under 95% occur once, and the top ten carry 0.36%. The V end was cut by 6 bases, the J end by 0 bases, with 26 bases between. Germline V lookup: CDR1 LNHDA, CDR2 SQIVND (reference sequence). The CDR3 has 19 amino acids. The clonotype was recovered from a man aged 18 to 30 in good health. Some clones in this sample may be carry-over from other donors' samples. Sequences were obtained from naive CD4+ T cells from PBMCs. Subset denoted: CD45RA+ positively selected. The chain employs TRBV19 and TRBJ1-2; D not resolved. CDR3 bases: TGTGCCAGTAGCCCGCTTTCCGGCGCGCTACCCACCACTAACTATGGCTACACCTTC. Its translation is CASSPLSGALPTTNYGYTF.